This note documents a single TCR beta chain sequence. What it binds is unknown. An end of the junction differs from the germline gene, which may be a read error. This specimen belongs to a study of neurological immune-mediated disorders. Study observations and caveats: In HTLV-1-associated myelopathy, TCR clonal expansion was greatest, whereas multiple sclerosis had the least, falling below healthy controls.

Germline V lookup: CDR1 DFQATT, CDR2 SNEGSKA (reference sequence). The CDR3 runs 17 residues. As for time point: longitudinal time-point 3. Healthy control participants comprised blood bank volunteers in Maryland, USA. It was by 5'RACE with 10-nucleotide random UMIs that the cDNA was made. Over 160 million TCR-beta sequences, together covering 15-18 subjects, were produced by every individual sequencing run that was carried out. In TCRdb, the 5' RACE reads were re-called with MiXCR into one record per CDR3 protein. The top ten clones hold approximately 10% of a sample with about 45,000 distinct CDR3 sequences, roughly 12% of them seen once.

Sequenced: PBMCs. The chain employs TRBV20-1 and TRBJ2-3, with TRBD2 identical over 11 bases. The sequence was collected from a man aged 25-40 years in good health. DNA for the CDR3: TGCAGTGCCAGAAATATAGCGGGAGGGCCTGGGACAGATACGCGGTATTTT. As protein: CSARNIAGGPGTDTRYF.